The 9 T cell receptor beta chains given below trace back to one sample, sequenced in a study of shared T cell receptors in the human thymus. This table comes from immunoSEQ multiplex PCR, and its TCRdb copy is limited to in-frame clones, with some not included. The table shows 500,000 to 850,000 clones, with 70% to 90% occurring only once. The sample was also linked to a second study, of human thymus T cells.

The sample was thymocytes. These receptors all stem from a boy younger than two with a congenital heart defect.

This chain uses TRBV4-3 with TRBJ2-1; 9 nucleotides agree with TRBD2. Germline V gene sequence: CDR1 LGHNA, CDR2 YSLEER. CDR3 length equals 15 residues. The V segment lost 3 bases and the J segment 5 bases; nucleotides outside the gene matches: 5. CDR3 residues: CASSQESGGNNEQFF. The CDR3 DNA is TGCGCCAGCAGCCAGGAAAGCGGGGGGAACAATGAGCAGTTCTTC.

V and J are TRBV5-1 and TRBJ1-1; unclear D gene. Trimming took 0 bases from V and 0 from J, leaving 12 bases between them. This CDR3 comprises 16 residues. Germline CDR1 and CDR2: SGHRS and YFSETQ. The CDR3 DNA sequence: TGCGCCAGCAGCTTGGATAAGAGTTCCATGAACACTGAAGCTTTCTTT. Its protein product is CASSLDKSSMNTEAFF.

The chain combines TRBV28 with TRBJ1-5; 7 bases align to TRBD1. The CDR3 totals 16 residues. V shed 6 bases and J 5 bases; nucleotides not matched to a gene: 13. Germline V lookup: CDR1 MDHEN, CDR2 SYDVKM. The CDR3 spells CASRPTPHRGYQPQHF. The CDR3 region has the DNA TGTGCCAGCAGACCCACCCCCCACAGGGGATATCAGCCCCAGCATTTT.

V gene TRBV29-1 combines with J gene TRBJ2-1; possible D gene TRBD2, 6 bases. V lost 3 bases, J lost 7 bases, and 16 bases lay in between. The CDR3 length is 14 residues. Germline V gives CDR1 SQVTM, CDR2 ANQGSEA. The CDR3 reads CSVEVEGRLNEQFF. DNA for the CDR3: TGCAGCGTTGAGGTGGAGGGAAGGCTTAATGAGCAGTTCTTC.

The V and J genes are TRBV7-8 and TRBJ2-1; 9 bases line up with TRBD2. The CDR3 extends over 16 amino acids. Germline CDR1 SGHVS, CDR2 FQNEAQ. The V segment lost 1 base and the J segment 7 bases; nucleotides outside the gene matches: 8. CDR3 DNA sequence: TGTGCCAGCAGCTTAGTCCCCGCGGGGGGGCCGAATGAGCAGTTCTTC. Translating it yields CASSLVPAGGPNEQFF.

This CDR3 reads CASSDIPLREGTDTQYF. DNA for the CDR3: TGTGCCAGCAGTGACATCCCGTTGCGGGAAGGTACAGATACGCAGTATTTT. V is TRBV25-1 and J is TRBJ2-3, with D perhaps TRBD2 (6 bases). The V end lost 3 bases, the J end lost 3 bases, and 19 bases lay between the germline ends. CDR1 and CDR2 from the germline V gene are MGHDK and SYGVNS. The CDR3 loop spans 17 amino acids.

This sequence joins TRBV4-3 and TRBJ2-1; tentative D call: TRBD1 (6 bases). CDR3 length: 15 residues. The V end was cut by 0 bases, the J end by 6 bases, with 12 bases between. Germline CDR1 reads LGHNA; CDR2 reads YSLEER. This CDR3 reads CASSQEGGRGNEQFF. For the CDR3, the DNA is TGCGCCAGCAGCCAAGAAGGGGGTCGGGGCAATGAGCAGTTCTTC.

This rearrangement joins TRBV4-1 to TRBJ2-5; 14 bases align to TRBD2. In germline, CDR1 is MGHRA, CDR2 YSYEKL. V lost 1 base to trimming and J lost 1 base; unmatched junction nucleotides: 17. The length of the CDR3 is 22 residues. CDR3 residues: CASSQGEAVGGLAGDPQETQYF. DNA of the CDR3: TGCGCCAGCAGCCAAGGGGAGGCAGTGGGGGGACTAGCGGGAGACCCCCAAGAGACCCAGTACTTC.

This clone was detected once. The V gene is TRBV7-6, the J gene TRBJ2-5; TRBD2 matches at 7 bases. Trimming at V came to 6 bases and at J to 5 bases, leaving 21 bases not matched to a gene. The CDR3 length is 18 residues. Germline V CDR1 and CDR2: SGHVS, FNYEAQ. CDR3 nucleotides: TGTGCCAGCAGTCAGGAAGGCGTGGCTAGCGGCTCCCAGGAGACCCAGTACTTC. Protein product: CASSQEGVASGSQETQYF. Combining the CDR3 with reference TRBV7-6 and TRBJ2-5 gives the whole variable domain GAGVSQSPRYKVTKRGQDVALRCDPISGHVSLYWYRQALGQGPEFLTYFNYEAQQDKSGLPNDRFSAERPEGSISTLTIQRTEQRDSAMYRCASSQEGVASGSQETQYFGPGTRLLVL.